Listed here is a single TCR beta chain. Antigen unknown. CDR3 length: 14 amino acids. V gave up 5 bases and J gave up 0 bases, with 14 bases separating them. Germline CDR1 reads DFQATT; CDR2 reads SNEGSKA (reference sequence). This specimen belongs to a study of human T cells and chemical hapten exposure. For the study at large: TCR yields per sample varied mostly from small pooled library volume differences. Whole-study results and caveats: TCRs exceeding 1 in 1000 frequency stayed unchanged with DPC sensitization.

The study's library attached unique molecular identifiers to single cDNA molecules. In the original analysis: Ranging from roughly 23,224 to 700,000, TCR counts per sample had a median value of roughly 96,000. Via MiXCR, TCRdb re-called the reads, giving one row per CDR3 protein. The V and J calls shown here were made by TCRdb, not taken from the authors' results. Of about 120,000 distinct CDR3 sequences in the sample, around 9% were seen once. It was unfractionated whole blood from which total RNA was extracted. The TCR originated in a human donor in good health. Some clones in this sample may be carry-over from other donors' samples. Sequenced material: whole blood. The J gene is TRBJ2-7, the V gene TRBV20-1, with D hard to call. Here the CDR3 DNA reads TGCAGTGCTGTACAGTCCAGTAGCTCCTACGAGCAGTACTTC. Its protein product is CSAVQSSSSYEQYF.